The following is a TCR beta chain sequence with its context. Antigen unknown. The CDR3 totals 15 residues. The ends were cut back, 1 base at V and 1 base at J, with 10 bases in the middle. Germline CDR1 reads SGHTA; CDR2 reads FQGNSA. The sample comes from a study of T cell responses to AZD1222 COVID-19 vaccine. This table comes from immunoSEQ multiplex PCR, and its TCRdb copy is limited to in-frame clones, with some not included. The table includes fewer than 100,000 clones, nearly 90% detected once. Whole-study results and caveats: The donor cohort was predominantly white British with a female majority, and clonal diversity may have been underestimated. Baseline seropositivity characterized only a handful of AZD1222 recipients. Reportedly, nearly half of unique spike TCRs recognized epitopes outside B.1.351/B.1.1.7 mutations. Sampled repertoires all dated from after the peak T cell response.

The V and J genes are TRBV7-2 and TRBJ2-5, with a possible D match to TRBD1 (6 bases). The specimen comprised peripheral blood, sampled on day 0 of AZD1222 vaccination. The origin of this receptor is an adult in good health. The CDR3 DNA sequence: TGTGCCAGCAGCTTAGTTAAGACAGGCCAAGAGACCCAGTACTTC. Translating it yields CASSLVKTGQETQYF. The complete variable domain, with remaining parts taken from reference TRBV7-2 and TRBJ2-5, reads GAGVSQSPSNKVTEKGKDVELRCDPISGHTALYWYRQSLGQGLEFLIYFQGNSAPDKSGLPSDRFSAERTGGSVSTLTIQRTQQEDSAVYLCASSLVKTGQETQYFGPGTRLLVL.